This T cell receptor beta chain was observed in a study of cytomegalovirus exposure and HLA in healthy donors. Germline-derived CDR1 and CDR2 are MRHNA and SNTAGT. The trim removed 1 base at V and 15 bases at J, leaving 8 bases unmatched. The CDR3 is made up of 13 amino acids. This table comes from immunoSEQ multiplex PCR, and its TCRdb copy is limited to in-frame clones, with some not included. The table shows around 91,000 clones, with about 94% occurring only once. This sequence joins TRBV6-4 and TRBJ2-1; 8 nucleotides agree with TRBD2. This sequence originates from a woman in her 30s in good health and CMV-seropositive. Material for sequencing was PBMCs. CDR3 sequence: CASSDLTGGPLFF. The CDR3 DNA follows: TGTGCCAGCAGTGACTTGACGGGAGGGCCCTTGTTCTTC.